Listed below are T cell receptor beta chains from one sample, sequenced in a study of shared clonotypes between healthy human individuals. Produced via immunoSEQ multiplex PCR; TCRdb's table is partial and in-frame only. Among approximately 100,000 clones listed, around 71% were seen once. The sample consisted of memory CD8+ T cells sorted from blood. These receptors came from a woman in her twenties or thirties in good health. The CDR3 runs from the conserved cysteine through the conserved F or W. A D gene is named only where the DNA matches it firmly. Size tells how often a clone was seen (once, few, many) or the class of an expanded clone, and some rows leave it out.

clone size	D gene	V gene	J gene	CDR3 DNA	CDR3 protein
many	TRBD2	TRBV30	TRBJ2-2	TGTGCCTGGAGTGTACTAGCGGGAGAGACCGGGGAGCTGTTTTTT	CAWSVLAGETGELFF
NA	NA	TRBV2	TRBJ1-5	TGTGCCAGCAGTGTGGGCAGCAAACCAAATCAGCCCCAGCATTTT	CASSVGSKPNQPQHF
NA	NA	TRBV29-1	TRBJ2-7	TGCAGCGTTGAAGGGGTTGGCCCCCAGTTAGGGGGCGAGCAGTACTTC	CSVEGVGPQLGGEQYF
NA	TRBD2	TRBV5-1	TRBJ2-2	TGCGCCAGCAGCATTTTGAACGAGGGACTAGCAGGGACCGGGGAGCTGTTTTTT	CASSILNEGLAGTGELFF
NA	NA	TRBV7-3	TRBJ2-5	TGTGCCAGCAGCTTCTACGGGCCCGGGGAGACCCAGTACTTC	CASSFYGPGETQYF
NA	NA	TRBV21-1	TRBJ2-7	TGTGCCAGCAGCAAGTATAGCGGGAATGGGTCCGAGCAGTACTTC	CASSKYSGNGSEQYF
NA	NA	TRBV15	TRBJ2-3	TGTGCCACCAGCAGAGCCCATGGGGGAGGCCCGGCAGATACGCAGTATTTT	CATSRAHGGGPADTQYF
NA	NA	TRBV27	TRBJ2-1	TGTGCCAGCAGTTTAGGATACGGCGGAAACTACAATGAGCAGTTCTTC	CASSLGYGGNYNEQFF
NA	NA	TRBV27	TRBJ2-7	TGTGCCAGCAGTTTATCGACTGGCTCAAGCTCCTACGAGCAGTACTTC	CASSLSTGSSSYEQYF
NA	NA	TRBV7-2	TRBJ2-1	TGTGCCAGCAGCAACTACAATGAGCAGTTCTTC	CASSNYNEQFF
NA	NA	TRBV7-2	TRBJ2-5	TGTGCCAGCAGCCTGTACCAAGAGACCCAGTACTTC	CASSLYQETQYF
NA	TRBD1	TRBV13	TRBJ2-5	TGTGCCAGCAGCTTGTCCGGACAGGGGCAAGAGACCCAGTACTTC	CASSLSGQGQETQYF
NA	NA	TRBV29-1	TRBJ2-7	TGCAGCGTTGTGGGGCGGAACTCCTACGAGCAGTACTTC	CSVVGRNSYEQYF
NA	NA	TRBV27	TRBJ2-1	TGTGCCAGCAGTTACGCGGACAGTACCTACAATGAGCAGTTCTTC	CASSYADSTYNEQFF
NA	TRBD2	TRBV4-1	TRBJ2-3	TGCGCCAGCAGACAAGCGGGAGGCACAGATACGCAGTATTTT	CASRQAGGTDTQYF
few	NA	TRBV4-1	TRBJ2-7	TGCGCCAGCAGCCAAGTGTCGGAATACGAGCAGTACTTC	CASSQVSEYEQYF
NA	NA	TRBV15	TRBJ2-3	TGTGCCACCAGCAGAGACAGGGAGGGGGCAGATACGCAGTATTTT	CATSRDREGADTQYF
NA	NA	TRBV5-1	TRBJ2-7	TGCGCCAGCAGCTTTCCTGACAGGCCGGCCTACGAGCAGTACTTC	CASSFPDRPAYEQYF
NA	NA	TRBV6-5	TRBJ2-1	TGTGCCAGCAGTTACTCGACCCTGGGGAACAATGAGCAGTTCTTC	CASSYSTLGNNEQFF
NA	TRBD1	TRBV19	TRBJ2-7	TGTGCCAGTAGTATAGCTGGTGGACAGGTACGCGAGCAGTACTTC	CASSIAGGQVREQYF
NA	TRBD2	TRBV27	TRBJ2-7	TGTGCCAGCAGTTCCCTGACACTAGCGGGTCTGGGGGAGCAGTACTTC	CASSSLTLAGLGEQYF
NA	NA	TRBV5-1	TRBJ2-7	TGCGCCAGCAGCTTACAGGGACTGTCCTACGAGCAGTACTTC	CASSLQGLSYEQYF
NA	NA	TRBV6-1	TRBJ2-7	TGTGCCAGCAGTGAAGCGGGGGTCTGGTTGTACGAGCAGTACTTC	CASSEAGVWLYEQYF
NA	NA	TRBV2	TRBJ2-7	TGTGCCAGCGAGAAGCCCCCTGGTCACGAGCAGTACTTC	CASEKPPGHEQYF
NA	TRBD2	TRBV19	TRBJ2-3	TGTGCCAGTAGTATAGGGCGGCTAGCGGGAGGCCCCGATACGCAGTATTTT	CASSIGRLAGGPDTQYF
NA	NA	TRBV4-2	TRBJ2-3	TGTGCCAGCAGCCAAGATAGAAGGGGGACTCCTCGCACAGATACGCAGTATTTT	CASSQDRRGTPRTDTQYF
NA	NA	TRBV10-2	TRBJ2-7	TGCGCCGTCGGGGACTACGAGCAGTACTTC	CAVGDYEQYF
NA	TRBD2	TRBV5-1	TRBJ2-1	TGCGCCAGCAGCTTGCTGGCTAGCGGTTCCTCCTACAATGAGCAGTTCTTC	CASSLLASGSSYNEQFF
NA	NA	TRBV9	TRBJ2-7	TGTGCCAGCAGCGTATCCGGGAGCCACGAGCAGTACTTC	CASSVSGSHEQYF
NA	NA	TRBV2	TRBJ1-5	TGTGCCAGCAGTACGAGTGGGGGGAATCAGCCCCAGCATTTT	CASSTSGGNQPQHF
NA	NA	TRBV11-2	TRBJ2-7	TGTGCCAGCAGCTTAGTTTCGACTGTCCACGAGCAGTACTTC	CASSLVSTVHEQYF
many	NA	TRBV9	TRBJ1-1	TGTGCCAGCAGCGTCGCCTGGGGCACTGAAGCTTTCTTT	CASSVAWGTEAFF
NA	NA	TRBV11-1	TRBJ1-3	TGTGCCAGCAGCAAAACCCGGGCGTCCCGGGACACCATATATTTT	CASSKTRASRDTIYF
many	TRBD1	TRBV27	TRBJ1-5	TGTGCCAGCAGTCCTGGACAGGAGGATCAGCCCCAGCATTTT	CASSPGQEDQPQHF
many	TRBD2	TRBV28	TRBJ2-7	TGTGCCAGCAGTCCTAGCGGGAGACCCTACGAGCAGTACTTC	CASSPSGRPYEQYF
NA	NA	TRBV19	TRBJ1-1	TGTGCCAGTACCTACATAGGGGGCACTGAAGCTTTCTTT	CASTYIGGTEAFF
NA	TRBD2	TRBV6-1	TRBJ2-7	TGTGCCAGCAGTTTGACTAGCCGCTACGAGCAGTACTTC	CASSLTSRYEQYF
NA	TRBD2	TRBV11-2	TRBJ2-1	TGTGCCAGCAGCTTGAGCGGGAGGGCCAGGTACAATGAGCAGTTCTTC	CASSLSGRARYNEQFF
NA	NA	TRBV7-2	TRBJ1-1	TGTGCCAGCAGCTTCTCCGGGGAAGGAAAAGCTTTCTTT	CASSFSGEGKAFF
NA	NA	TRBV25-1	TRBJ2-7	TGTGCCAGCAGCTTAGAAGGCGGAGGGACCTACGAGCAGTACTTC	CASSLEGGGTYEQYF